This entry describes one T cell receptor beta chain. The antigen remains unidentified. Given a much more abundant clone one base away, this may be a read error. The data stem from a study of T cells in Graves' hyperthyroidism and ophthalmopathy. Overall study results and limits: Most expanded thyroid clonotypes above 0.001 recurred in blood. Ophthalmopathy cases were set apart from stable hyperthyroidism by a 13 V-J model.

Together with thyroid ultrasound, orbital computed tomography, serum thyroxine and TRAb, clinical symptoms were used for diagnoses. RNA transcripts served as the template for amplifying TCR beta CDR3 regions. The HTBI set primed first-round TCR CDR3 RT-PCR. TCRdb re-derived calls from the multiplex PCR reads in MiXCR, one entry per CDR3 protein. Among roughly 510,000 distinct CDR3 sequences listed, approximately 49% were seen once. The germline CDR1 and CDR2 sequences are SQVTM and ANQGSEA. The CDR3 runs to 14 residues. Trimming shortened V by 7 bases and J by 7 bases, and 19 bases separated the two germline ends.

The receptor's source is an adult woman with Graves' disease, either hyperthyroidism or ophthalmopathy (not recorded which). Input material: peripheral blood or thyroid tissue (not recorded which). This sequence joins TRBV29-1 and TRBJ1-4; maybe TRBD1 (6 bases). The CDR3 coding sequence is TGCAGCGCAGCCCCAGGAATAGGGGGTGAAAAACTGTTTTTT. Translation: CSAAPGIGGEKLFF.